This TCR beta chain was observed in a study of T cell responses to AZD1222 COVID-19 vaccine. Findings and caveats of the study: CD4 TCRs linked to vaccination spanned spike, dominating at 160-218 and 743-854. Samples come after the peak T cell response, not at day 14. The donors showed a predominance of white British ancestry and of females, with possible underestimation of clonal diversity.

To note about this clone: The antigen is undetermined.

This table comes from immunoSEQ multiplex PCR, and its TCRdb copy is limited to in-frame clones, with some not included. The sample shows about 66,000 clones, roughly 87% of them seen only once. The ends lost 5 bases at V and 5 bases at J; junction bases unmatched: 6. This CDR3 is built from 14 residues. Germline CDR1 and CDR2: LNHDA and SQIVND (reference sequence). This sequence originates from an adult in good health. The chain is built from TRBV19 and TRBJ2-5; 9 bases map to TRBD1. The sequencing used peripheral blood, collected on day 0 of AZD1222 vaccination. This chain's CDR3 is CASSSTGGKETQYF. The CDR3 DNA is TGTGCCAGTAGTTCCACAGGGGGCAAGGAGACCCAGTACTTC.